What follows are 2 T cell receptor beta chains derived from one specimen sequenced in a study of blood T cell repertoires in COVID-19. Generated by immunoSEQ multiplex PCR, the TCRdb table keeps only in-frame clones and is missing some. The sample records about 140,000 clones, roughly 80% being singletons. The sequencing input was peripheral blood. These receptors originate from a woman in her 50s with active or convalescent COVID-19.

The gene calls are TRBV19 and TRBJ1-1; a possible D gene is TRBD1 (5 bases). Trimming removed 6 bases at V and 0 bases at J, with 11 bases between. The CDR3 runs 14 residues. CDR1 and CDR2 from the germline V gene are LNHDA and SQIVND (reference sequence). CDR3: CASRTGLMNTEAFF. CDR3 bases: TGTGCCAGTAGGACGGGACTGATGAACACTGAAGCTTTCTTT.

This clone has more than one count but fewer than ten. This rearrangement joins TRBV11-2 to TRBJ1-2; D perhaps matches TRBD1 (5 bases). CDR3 length: 13 amino acids. Germline V CDR1 and CDR2: SGHAT, FQNNGV. The V and J ends lost 3 bases and 8 bases respectively, with 13 bases between them. The CDR3 bases are TGTGCCAGCAGCTTCGAAGGGGCAAGGGGCTACACCTTC. This codes for CASSFEGARGYTF.